This TCR beta chain was recovered during a study of blood T cell repertoires in COVID-19. Study-wide background: Collection of acute and convalescent COVID-19 samples took place in the United States, Italy and Spain. T cells, B-cell-depleted T cells, or PBMCs supplied cDNA or gDNA.

As handled by the study authors: Amplification with reference gene primers provided the estimates of nucleated cell counts. Profiling relied on immunoSEQ multiplex PCR, and the TCRdb table lists in-frame clones only, not all of them. That table supplies the V and J calls and clone size; D and trimming were determined from the DNA. This sample has some 130,000 clones, with less than 90% found just once. The CDR3 spans 15 residues. V lost 3 bases to trimming and J lost 2 bases; unmatched junction nucleotides: 4. The germline V gene encodes CDR1 LNHDA and CDR2 SQIVND (reference sequence). The genes are TRBV19 and TRBJ2-1, with TRBD2 matching over 7 bases. The sequence was collected from a man in his 60s with acute or convalescent COVID-19. Sequenced: peripheral blood. The CDR3 bases are TGTGCCAGTAGTATTGAGGGAGGGCCCTACAATGAGCAGTTCTTC. Translation gives CASSIEGGPYNEQFF.